The 20 T cell receptor beta chains below all came from one sample that was sequenced in a study of T cells after yellow fever vaccination. Using its own MiXCR run on the 5' RACE reads, TCRdb lists one record per CDR3 protein. The table lists around 600,000 distinct CDR3 sequences, 12% of them singletons. This material consisted of PBMCs, taken on the day of the yellow fever booster vaccination. The receptors were sampled from a man in his thirties or forties who received the YFV17D yellow fever vaccine.

Only a few counts were recorded for this clonotype. V is TRBV12-3 or TRBV12-4 and J is TRBJ2-7; 12 bases match TRBD2. The trim removed 5 bases at V and 2 bases at J, leaving 4 bases unmatched. The CDR3 has 15 residues. This CDR3 reads CASSPTSGGTYEQYF. The CDR3 DNA reads TGTGCCAGCAGTCCCACTAGCGGGGGGACCTACGAGCAGTACTTC.

This clonotype came up a few times. This chain joins TRBV9 and TRBJ2-3, with D possibly matching TRBD1 (6 bases). The length of the CDR3 is 17 residues. With 0 bases removed from V and 0 bases from J, the gap between germline ends came to 14 bases. Germline values: CDR1 SGDLS, CDR2 YYNGEE. The CDR3 DNA is TGTGCCAGCAGCGTAGCACAGGGCCTCACTAGCACAGATACGCAGTATTTT. It yields the protein CASSVAQGLTSTDTQYF.

This clonotype appeared a few times. V and J are TRBV6-2 or TRBV6-3 and TRBJ1-5; tentatively, D is TRBD1 (5 bases). The germline CDR1 and CDR2 sequences are MNHEY and SVGEGT. V dropped 6 bases and J dropped 2 bases, with 17 bases sitting between them. This CDR3 region has 16 residues. The DNA of the CDR3 is TGTGCCAGCAGCAAACAGGAGCCCTATGGCAATCAGCCCCAGCATTTT. This sequence encodes CASSKQEPYGNQPQHF.

The V gene is TRBV6-2 or TRBV6-3, the J gene TRBJ1-5, with D perhaps matching TRBD1 (6 bases). With 6 bases removed from V and 5 bases from J, the gap between germline ends came to 17 bases. CDR1 is MNHEY and CDR2 is SVGEGT in the germline V gene. The CDR3 runs 15 residues. The CDR3 nucleotides read TGTGCCAGCAGCCAAGCCCCCGGGGGCTATCAGCCCCAGCATTTT. Amino acids: CASSQAPGGYQPQHF.

In DNA, the CDR3 is TGTGCCAGCAGCTCCCCCTCAGCGGGTTCGAACACCGGGGAGCTGTTTTTT. It yields the protein CASSSPSAGSNTGELFF. The chain combines TRBV7-8 with TRBJ2-2; D may be TRBD2 (6 bases). The germline V gene encodes CDR1 SGHVS and CDR2 FQNEAQ. Between the trimmed V and J ends, which lost 4 bases and 0 bases, there was a span of 15 bases. The CDR3 sequence is 17 residues long.

The chain joins TRBV7-2 to TRBJ2-7; maybe TRBD1 (5 bases). The CDR3 spans 16 residues. The germline gives CDR1 SGHTA, CDR2 FQGNSA. Trimming stripped 5 bases from V and 5 bases from J, with 22 bases between. The CDR3 DNA follows: TGTGCCAGCAGCCGTGATCCGAGGACAAGAGGTCACGAGCAGTACTTC. It yields the protein CASSRDPRTRGHEQYF.

The rearrangement uses TRBV7-6 and TRBJ2-7; TRBD2 agrees at 7 bases. The CDR3 runs 14 residues. Germline V gene sequence: CDR1 SGHVS, CDR2 FNYEAQ. After removal of 5 bases from V and 3 bases from J, the junction contained 7 bases not matched to a gene. In DNA, the CDR3 is TGTGCCAGCAGCCCGGAGCGGGGCGACTACGAGCAGTACTTC. Translation: CASSPERGDYEQYF. The variable domain in full, completed from reference TRBV7-6 and TRBJ2-7, reads GAGVSQSPRYKVTKRGQDVALRCDPISGHVSLYWYRQALGQGPEFLTYFNYEAQQDKSGLPNDRFSAERPEGSISTLTIQRTEQRDSAMYRCASSPERGDYEQYFGPGTRLTVT.

V gene TRBV6-1 combines with J gene TRBJ2-7, with TRBD2 as a possible D gene (6 bases). Between the trimmed V and J ends, which lost 6 bases and 0 bases, there was a span of 15 bases. CDR1 MNHNS and CDR2 SASEGT come from the germline V gene. The CDR3 is 15 residues long. The CDR3 here is CASSPPGVSSYEQYF. Here the CDR3 DNA reads TGTGCCAGCAGCCCCCCGGGGGTCAGCTCCTACGAGCAGTACTTC.

This clonotype turned up a few times. The chain uses TRBV10-1 and TRBJ2-1, with TRBD1 matching over 8 bases. This CDR3 region has 16 residues. Germline CDR1 and CDR2: WNHNN and SYGVQD (reference sequence). The ends lost 1 base at V and 3 bases at J; junction bases unmatched: 5. CDR3: CASSEYRTGNYNEQFF. CDR3 coding DNA: TGCGCCAGCAGTGAGTACAGGACAGGGAACTACAATGAGCAGTTCTTC.

This clonotype has more than one count but fewer than ten. The J gene is TRBJ2-1, the V gene TRBV5-6; tentatively, D is TRBD2 (6 bases). This CDR3 has 15 residues. Looked up from germline, CDR1 is SGHDT and CDR2 is YYEEEE. V lost 3 bases to trimming and J lost 4 bases, with 14 bases between them. This CDR3 reads CASSSRLEPYNEQFF. The CDR3 DNA follows: TGTGCCAGCAGCTCCCGACTAGAGCCTTACAATGAGCAGTTCTTC. Supplemented by reference TRBV5-6 and TRBJ2-1, the full variable domain reads DAGVTQSPTHLIKTRGQQVTLRCSPKSGHDTVSWYQQALGQGPQFIFQYYEEEERQRGNFPDRFSGHQFPNYSSELNVNALLLGDSALYLCASSSRLEPYNEQFFGPGTRLTVL.

This chain links TRBV20-1 with TRBJ2-3; weak D call: TRBD2 (5 bases). The germline V gene has CDR1 DFQATT and CDR2 SNEGSKA (reference sequence). The CDR3 spans 12 residues. CDR3 in DNA: TGCAGCCGGGCAGGACTGACAGATACGCAGTATTTT. Its translation: CSRAGLTDTQYF.

This clonotype has at least ten counts. The chain is built from TRBV12-3 or TRBV12-4 and TRBJ2-4; the match to TRBD1 covers 9 bases. The CDR3 length is 14 residues. Trimming took 5 bases from V and 6 from J; bases not matched to a gene: 5. This CDR3 reads CASSPGTGLNIQYF. CDR3 sequence (DNA): TGTGCCAGCAGTCCTGGGACAGGGCTAAACATTCAGTACTTC.

The table lists this clonotype with a few counts. The rearrangement joins TRBV5-5 to TRBJ2-7; D perhaps matches TRBD2 (5 bases). This CDR3 spans 15 amino acids. Germline loops: CDR1 SGHKS, CDR2 YYEKEE (reference sequence). Trimming pared 0 bases from V and 4 bases from J, leaving 14 bases between. Written as DNA, the CDR3 is TGTGCCAGCAGCTTGGGGCTCTCCGGGGAATACGAGCAGTACTTC. Residues: CASSLGLSGEYEQYF.

This chain uses TRBV28 with TRBJ2-3; 9 bases fit TRBD1. Germline-derived CDR1 and CDR2 are MDHEN and SYDVKM. With V trimmed by 6 bases and J by 11 bases, 21 bases remained unmatched. This CDR3 has 17 amino acids. The DNA for the CDR3 is TGTGCCAGCAGACATTATCCATTGATACAGGGGGCCCGGGGGCAGTATTTT. Its protein is CASRHYPLIQGARGQYF. The whole variable domain, remainder taken from reference TRBV28 and TRBJ2-3, is DVKVTQSSRYLVKRTGEKVFLECVQDMDHENMFWYRQDPGLGLRLIYFSYDVKMKEKGDIPEGYSVSREKKERFSLILESASTNQTSMYLCASRHYPLIQGARGQYFGPGTRLTVL.

This clonotype turned up a few times. The V and J genes are TRBV5-6 and TRBJ2-4, with D tentatively TRBD2 (7 bases). Per germline, CDR1 SGHDT and CDR2 YYEEEE. The CDR3 has 17 amino acids. V lost 4 bases and J 2 bases, leaving 19 bases between the germline ends. The CDR3 spells CASSPGGAALTKNIQYF. As DNA, the CDR3 is TGTGCCAGCAGCCCGGGGGGCGCGGCCTTAACCAAAAACATTCAGTACTTC.

This clonotype was detected a few times. The chain links TRBV12-3 or TRBV12-4 to TRBJ1-3; the D is unclear. Deletions cut 0 bases from V and 0 bases from J, with 6 bases between. This CDR3 spans 15 amino acids. This chain's CDR3 is CASSLASFSGNTIYF. The CDR3 coding sequence is TGTGCCAGCAGTTTAGCCAGCTTCTCTGGAAACACCATATATTTT.

The genes are TRBV4-3 and TRBJ2-3, with 10 bases fitting TRBD2. The CDR3 has 16 residues. J lost 0 bases, V lost 3 bases, and 3 bases had no gene match. Germline CDR1 and CDR2: LGHNA and YSLEER. The CDR3 reads CASSHTTSGSTDTQYF. The CDR3 DNA follows: TGCGCCAGCAGCCATACGACTAGCGGGAGCACAGATACGCAGTATTTT.

The V and J genes are TRBV5-4 and TRBJ2-1, with a weak D call TRBD1 (6 bases). Germline lookup yields CDR1 SGHNT and CDR2 YYREEE (reference sequence). The CDR3 contains 15 residues. The germline V and J ends were trimmed by 7 bases and 6 bases, with 20 bases remaining between them. CDR3 sequence reads: CASAPPQRGGNEQFF. Written as DNA, the CDR3 is TGTGCCAGCGCTCCACCCCAGAGAGGGGGCAATGAGCAGTTCTTC.

This clonotype was found a few times. The genes are TRBV10-3 and TRBJ2-5; unclear D gene. In germline, CDR1 is ENHRY, CDR2 SYGVKD. The CDR3 loop spans 14 amino acids. Trimming cost V 3 bases and J 5 bases, with 13 bases left between them. Here the CDR3 reads CAISDKATRETQYF. The CDR3 DNA reads TGTGCCATCAGTGACAAGGCTACACGGGAGACCCAGTACTTC.

This clonotype was seen more than once but under ten times. V and J are TRBV11-1 and TRBJ2-2; 12 bases map to TRBD2. CDR1 is SGHAT and CDR2 is FQDESV in the germline V gene (reference sequence). V shed 4 bases, J shed 4 bases, and the junction held 10 bases outside the gene matches. The CDR3 sequence is 18 residues long. The CDR3 loop reads CASSSKTSGSIGTGELFF. DNA of the CDR3: TGTGCCAGCAGCTCCAAGACTAGCGGGAGTATCGGCACCGGGGAGCTGTTTTTT. Variable domain in full (rest from reference TRBV11-1 and TRBJ2-2): EAEVAQSPRYKITEKSQAVAFWCDPISGHATLYWYRQILGQGPELLVQFQDESVVDDSQLPKDRFSAERLKGVDSTLKIQPAELGDSAMYLCASSSKTSGSIGTGELFFGEGSRLTVL.